What follows are 21 T cell receptor beta chains derived from one specimen sequenced in a study of technical replicates of blood from several donors. Measured with immunoSEQ multiplex PCR; TCRdb has only the in-frame clones, and not every one. The sample lists some 98,000 clones, approximately 94% occurring once. Sample: T cells isolated from PBMCs. These receptor sequences come from a human donor in good health.

This sequence joins TRBV6-5 and TRBJ2-3; D is uncertain. CDR1 and CDR2 (germline): MNHEY, SVGAGI. CDR3 length: 16 amino acids. V lost 0 bases, J lost 0 bases, and 10 bases lay in between. The CDR3, as DNA: TGTGCCAGCAGTTACTCGTCTATTACTAGCACAGATACGCAGTATTTT. As protein: CASSYSSITSTDTQYF.

V usage is TRBV9 and J usage is TRBJ2-1; TRBD2 matches at 7 bases. V lost 4 bases to trimming and J lost 4 bases; unmatched junction nucleotides: 11. The CDR3 is made up of 16 amino acids. The V gene's germline CDR1 is SGDLS and CDR2 YYNGEE. CDR3 sequence (DNA): TGTGCCAGCAGCCCCCGGGGGGTAGGCCAATACAATGAGCAGTTCTTC. Protein: CASSPRGVGQYNEQFF. The full variable domain, with the rest looked up from reference TRBV9 and TRBJ2-1, is DSGVTQTPKHLITATGQRVTLRCSPRSGDLSVYWYQQSLDQGLQFLIQYYNGEERAKGNILERFSAQQFPDLHSELNLSSLELGDSALYFCASSPRGVGQYNEQFFGPGTRLTVL.

This sequence joins TRBV27 and TRBJ1-6; the D is unclear. The V end lost 6 bases, the J end lost 6 bases, and 9 bases lay between the germline ends. There are 13 residues in the CDR3. Germline lookup yields CDR1 MNHEY and CDR2 SMNVEV (reference sequence). CDR3 DNA sequence: TGTGCCAGCAGCCGAACAGCTAATTCACCCCTCCACTTT. Amino acid sequence: CASSRTANSPLHF.

The rearrangement links TRBV7-2 to TRBJ2-1; a weak D match, TRBD2 (6 bases). Deletions cut 0 bases from V and 6 bases from J, with 12 bases between. This CDR3 contains 15 residues. The V gene's germline CDR1 is SGHTA and CDR2 FQGNSA. The CDR3 DNA follows: TGTGCCAGCAGCTTAGCGGCCGGGAGATTCAATGAGCAGTTCTTC. This gives the protein CASSLAAGRFNEQFF. Based on the CDR3 plus reference TRBV7-2 and TRBJ2-1, the full variable domain is GAGVSQSPSNKVTEKGKDVELRCDPISGHTALYWYRQSLGQGLEFLIYFQGNSAPDKSGLPSDRFSAERTGGSVSTLTIQRTQQEDSAVYLCASSLAAGRFNEQFFGPGTRLTVL.

This sequence joins TRBV19 and TRBJ2-3; D is possibly TRBD2 (5 bases). Germline V gene lookup returns CDR1 LNHDA and CDR2 SQIVND (reference sequence). The CDR3 has 18 amino acids. V shed 0 bases and J shed 0 bases, with 16 bases lying between them. The CDR3 nucleotides are TGTGCCAGTAGTATAGATCCTCCTAGCTTCACTAGCACAGATACGCAGTATTTT. Translation gives CASSIDPPSFTSTDTQYF.

V is TRBV7-2 and J is TRBJ2-7, with 9 bases that match TRBD1. V lost 2 bases to trimming and J lost 3 bases; unmatched junction nucleotides: 2. This CDR3 is built from 14 residues. The germline V gene has CDR1 SGHTA and CDR2 FQGNSA. The CDR3 protein is CASSLWDRVYEQYF. CDR3 coding DNA: TGTGCCAGCAGCTTATGGGACAGGGTCTACGAGCAGTACTTC.

The chain has TRBV5-1 and TRBJ2-2, with a possible D match to TRBD1 (6 bases). V was cut by 3 bases and J by 7 bases, with 10 bases left in between. The CDR3 has 13 amino acids. Germline CDR1 is SGHRS and CDR2 is YFSETQ. The CDR3, as DNA: TGCGCCAGCAGCTGGGGGCGCATCGGGGAGCTGTTTTTT. Its translation is CASSWGRIGELFF.

This chain connects TRBV4-1 to TRBJ2-7; TRBD2 might be the D (7 bases). The V gene's germline CDR1 is MGHRA and CDR2 YSYEKL. The CDR3 has 12 residues. With 7 bases removed from V and 7 bases from J, the gap between germline ends came to 14 bases. The CDR3 DNA reads as TGCGCCAGCATGGGGGGGGCGAGGGAGCAGTACTTC. This sequence encodes CASMGGAREQYF.

The chain joins TRBV28 to TRBJ1-2, with 8 positions matching TRBD1. Germline trimming cut 9 bases from V and 4 bases from J; bases unmatched to any gene: 7. The CDR3 runs 13 residues. Germline loops: CDR1 MDHEN, CDR2 SYDVKM. CDR3 in DNA: TGTGCCAGTACCGGGACAGGACCCTATGGCTACACCTTC. Its translation is CASTGTGPYGYTF.

The CDR3: CASSYSRRVNTEAFF. DNA for the CDR3: TGTGCCAGCAGTTACTCGCGAAGAGTGAACACTGAAGCTTTCTTT. The chain has TRBV6-5 and TRBJ1-1; D gene unclear. Germline CDR1 is MNHEY and CDR2 is SVGAGI. The CDR3 has 15 residues. Trimming stripped 0 bases from V and 0 bases from J, with 8 bases between.

This chain connects TRBV30 to TRBJ2-2; no reliable D call. This CDR3 is built from 11 residues. The germline V gene encodes CDR1 GTSNPN and CDR2 SVGIG (reference sequence). V gave up 0 bases and J gave up 8 bases, with 4 bases separating them. The CDR3 sequence: CAWSVLGELFF. CDR3 sequence (DNA): TGTGCCTGGAGTGTACTGGGGGAGCTGTTTTTT.

This rearrangement joins TRBV25-1 to TRBJ2-5; 13 nucleotides agree with TRBD2. The CDR3 sequence is 15 residues long. Trimming cost V 3 bases and J 5 bases; bases outside gene matches: 3. Per germline, CDR1 MGHDK and CDR2 SYGVNS. Here the CDR3 DNA reads TGTGCCAGCAGTGAGACTAGCGGGAGGAAGGAGACCCAGTACTTC. Translated, it gives CASSETSGRKETQYF. The complete variable domain, with remaining parts taken from reference TRBV25-1 and TRBJ2-5, reads EADIYQTPRYLVIGTGKKITLECSQTMGHDKMYWYQQDPGMELHLIHYSYGVNSTEKGDLSSESTVSRIRTEHFPLTLESARPSHTSQYLCASSETSGRKETQYFGPGTRLLVL.

The chain combines TRBV19 with TRBJ2-3, with TRBD1 identical over 8 bases. Losses at the gene ends were 4 bases for V and 3 bases for J; bases not matched to a gene: 3. CDR1 LNHDA and CDR2 SQIVND come from the germline V gene (reference sequence). The length of the CDR3 is 14 residues. In DNA, the CDR3 is TGTGCCAGTAGTAGGCAGGGGGCAACAGATACGCAGTATTTT. This encodes CASSRQGATDTQYF.

This clone was detected only once. This chain links TRBV21-1 with TRBJ2-7; no check of the table's D call, TRBD2, against the DNA was made. TRBV21-1 is recorded as a pseudogene. This CDR3 is built from 16 residues. The CDR3 here is CASRHVGLAGVGEQYF. CDR3 DNA: TGTGCCAGCAGGCACGTCGGACTAGCGGGAGTAGGTGAGCAGTACTTC.

The rearrangement uses TRBV15 and TRBJ2-7; D perhaps matches TRBD1 (5 bases). CDR1 and CDR2 from the germline V gene are LNHNV and YYDKDF (reference sequence). The CDR3 runs 14 residues. Trimming took 0 bases from V and 7 from J, leaving 13 bases between them. CDR3 sequence reads: CATSRDRQGREQYF. The CDR3 DNA follows: TGTGCCACCAGCAGAGATCGCCAGGGCCGGGAGCAGTACTTC.

The chain combines TRBV7-9 with TRBJ2-7; no firm D call. The CDR3 runs to 15 residues. Deletions cut 5 bases from V and 0 bases from J, with 14 bases between. Germline loops: CDR1 SEHNR, CDR2 FQNEAQ (reference sequence). The DNA of the CDR3 is TGTGCCAGCAGCCACCCGGCCAGGATCTCCTACGAGCAGTACTTC. Translation gives CASSHPARISYEQYF.

This rearrangement joins TRBV10-3 to TRBJ2-7; D not resolved. The length of the CDR3 is 12 residues. From germline, CDR1 is ENHRY and CDR2 SYGVKD. V lost 4 bases and J lost 4, with 8 bases in between. This CDR3 is CAISVSVYEQYF. CDR3 nucleotides: TGTGCCATCAGTGTATCTGTGTACGAGCAGTACTTC.

The CDR3 DNA is TGCGCCAGCAGCTTGACTAGCACAGATACGCAGTATTTT. Translation: CASSLTSTDTQYF. The chain recombines TRBV5-1 with TRBJ2-3; D remains unclear. The germline gives CDR1 SGHRS, CDR2 YFSETQ. V was trimmed by 1 base and J by 0 bases, leaving 3 bases between them. The CDR3 has 13 amino acids.

CDR3: CASSSAGSGNTIYF. CDR3 DNA sequence: TGTGCCAGCAGCTCCGCCGGCTCTGGAAACACCATATATTTT. The chain joins TRBV11-2 to TRBJ1-3; D unclear. This CDR3 contains 14 residues. Germline V gene lookup returns CDR1 SGHAT and CDR2 FQNNGV. Trimming stripped 4 bases from V and 0 bases from J, with 7 bases between.

This clone was picked up one time. The chain joins TRBV7-6 to TRBJ2-1; a possible D gene is TRBD2 (6 bases). Trimming removed 5 bases at V and 8 bases at J, with 16 bases between. CDR1 and CDR2 (germline): SGHVS, FNYEAQ. The CDR3 is 14 residues long. In DNA, the CDR3 is TGTGCCAGCAGCCCCCGGGTGGGCGGGGATGAGCAGTTCTTC. It codes for CASSPRVGGDEQFF.

This clone has only a few counts. The CDR3 region is CASSLGPALGTGELFF. The CDR3 region has the DNA TGTGCCAGCAGCTTAGGTCCAGCGTTGGGCACCGGGGAGCTGTTTTTT. The rearrangement joins TRBV11-3 to TRBJ2-2, with D uncertain. Trimming cost V 1 base and J 4 bases, with 13 bases left between them. Germline CDR1 SGHNT, CDR2 YENEEA. This CDR3 region has 16 residues. The variable domain in full, completed from reference TRBV11-3 and TRBJ2-2, reads EAGVVQSPRYKIIEKKQPVAFWCNPISGHNTLYWYLQNLGQGPELLIRYENEEAVDDSQLPKDRFSAERLKGVDSTLKIQPAELGDSAVYLCASSLGPALGTGELFFGEGSRLTVL.